This TCR beta chain came from a study of blood T cell repertoires in COVID-19. Produced via immunoSEQ multiplex PCR; TCRdb's table is partial and in-frame only. The sample holds 150,000 to 200,000 clones, roughly 79% seen once. The germline gives CDR1 SGHVS, CDR2 FQNEAQ. V dropped 2 bases and J dropped 1; count of bases not matched to a gene: 8. This CDR3 region has 16 residues. The genes are TRBV7-8 and TRBJ2-7; TRBD1 matches at 7 bases. Sequenced input: peripheral blood. The sequence derives from a woman older than 75 with acute or convalescent COVID-19. The CDR3 here is CASSLLDRRFSYEQYF. The CDR3 DNA reads as TGTGCCAGCAGCTTATTGGACAGGCGATTTTCCTACGAGCAGTACTTC.